These 17 T cell receptor beta chains came from one sample sequenced in a study of cytomegalovirus exposure and HLA in healthy donors. A multiplex PCR was run with 60 Vbeta primers and 13 Jbeta primers. Assay used: immunoSEQ multiplex PCR; TCRdb lists only in-frame clones, some missing. The sample has some 84,000 clones, and its top ten clones hold 0.58%. The sequenced material came from PBMCs. The receptors were gathered from a man in his fifties or sixties in good health and CMV-seronegative.

The chain joins TRBV27 to TRBJ2-3; D may be TRBD1 (5 bases). CDR3 length equals 15 residues. With 8 bases removed from V and 6 bases from J, the gap between germline ends came to 21 bases. The germline V gene has CDR1 MNHEY and CDR2 SMNVEV (reference sequence). The CDR3 here is CASRSTEKLIDTQYF. CDR3 nucleotide sequence: TGTGCCAGCCGATCGACAGAGAAGCTAATTGATACGCAGTATTTT.

The J gene is TRBJ1-2, the V gene TRBV7-9; TRBD1 aligns across 7 bases. V shed 3 bases, J shed 0 bases, and the junction held 10 bases outside the gene matches. CDR1 is SEHNR and CDR2 is FQNEAQ in the germline V gene (reference sequence). The CDR3 runs to 17 residues. The CDR3, as DNA: TGTGCCAGCAGCTTCCGGATAGAGCAGGGGGCTAACTATGGCTACACCTTC. Amino acid sequence: CASSFRIEQGANYGYTF.

V is TRBV5-4 and J is TRBJ2-7; 8 bases map to TRBD1. The V gene end was trimmed by 2 bases and the J gene end by 3 bases; junction bases not matched to a gene: 7. CDR3 length equals 15 residues. In germline, CDR1 is SGHNT, CDR2 YYREEE (reference sequence). The CDR3 sequence: CASSFSAGGFYEQYF. The DNA for the CDR3 is TGTGCCAGCAGCTTTTCCGCAGGGGGCTTCTACGAGCAGTACTTC.

This chain joins TRBV9 and TRBJ2-1; the D gene is possibly TRBD1 (6 bases). Trimming shortened V by 0 bases and J by 0 bases, and 10 bases separated the two germline ends. Germline V gene sequence: CDR1 SGDLS, CDR2 YYNGEE. There are 16 residues in the CDR3. CDR3 region: CASSVDAGDSYNEQFF. The CDR3 coding sequence is TGTGCCAGCAGCGTAGACGCAGGGGACTCCTACAATGAGCAGTTCTTC.

The rearrangement links TRBV5-3 to TRBJ1-5; maybe TRBD1 (5 bases). TRBV5-3 is noted as an ORF with a role that remains uncertain. Trimming removed 1 base at V and 9 bases at J, with 20 bases between. This CDR3 has 16 amino acids. DNA of the CDR3: TGTGCCAGAAGCTTGTGGTTGCGACAGCCCGGTCTGCCCCAGCATTTT. This gives the protein CARSLWLRQPGLPQHF.

This sequence joins TRBV9 and TRBJ2-1; TRBD2 agrees at 7 bases. Looked up from germline, CDR1 is SGDLS and CDR2 is YYNGEE. The trim removed 2 bases at V and 3 bases at J, leaving 5 bases unmatched. The CDR3 has 15 amino acids. CDR3 residues: CASSVLGEGYNEQFF. CDR3 DNA: TGTGCCAGCAGCGTCCTAGGGGAGGGCTACAATGAGCAGTTCTTC.

On this clone itself: The same CDR3 arises from other DNA sequences in this sample as well. The V gene is TRBV5-4, the J gene TRBJ1-1; D uncertain. This CDR3 comprises 13 residues. V was cut by 0 bases and J by 2 bases, with 5 bases left in between. Germline V CDR1 and CDR2: SGHNT, YYREEE (reference sequence). In nucleotides, the CDR3 is TGTGCCAGCAGCTTGGACAGAAACACTGAAGCTTTCTTT. Protein: CASSLDRNTEAFF. Drawing the rest from reference TRBV5-4 and TRBJ1-1, the complete variable domain is ETGVTQSPTHLIKTRGQQVTLRCSSQSGHNTVSWYQQALGQGPQFIFQYYREEENGRGNFPPRFSGLQFPNYSSELNVNALELDDSALYLCASSLDRNTEAFFGQGTRLTVV.

The V gene is TRBV11-1, the J gene TRBJ2-5, with a weak D call TRBD1 (6 bases). V was shortened by 5 bases and J by 5 bases, with 12 bases between the two germline ends. The CDR3 runs 13 residues. The germline CDR1 and CDR2 sequences are SGHAT and FQDESV (reference sequence). CDR3 coding DNA: TGTGCCAGCAGCCGCTCAGGGGAGGAGACCCAGTACTTC. It is translated as CASSRSGEETQYF. Supplemented by reference TRBV11-1 and TRBJ2-5, the full variable domain reads EAEVAQSPRYKITEKSQAVAFWCDPISGHATLYWYRQILGQGPELLVQFQDESVVDDSQLPKDRFSAERLKGVDSTLKIQPAELGDSAMYLCASSRSGEETQYFGPGTRLLVL.

The chain joins TRBV11-2 to TRBJ2-4; tentative D call: TRBD2 (6 bases). Trimming shortened V by 6 bases and J by 3 bases, and 12 bases separated the two germline ends. The CDR3 totals 14 residues. The germline gives CDR1 SGHAT, CDR2 FQNNGV. The CDR3 DNA follows: TGTGCCAGCAGGATGAACGGGGGCAAAAACATTCAGTACTTC. It codes for CASRMNGGKNIQYF.

The V and J genes are TRBV9 and TRBJ2-4; 12 positions match TRBD2. The CDR3 is 17 amino acids. Germline-derived CDR1 and CDR2 are SGDLS and YYNGEE. Trimming cost V 4 bases and J 5 bases; bases outside gene matches: 10. For the CDR3, the DNA is TGTGCCAGCAGCCGCATCTCTAGCGGGGGGGAACAAAACATTCAGTACTTC. Protein sequence: CASSRISSGGEQNIQYF.

The rearrangement uses TRBV7-2 and TRBJ2-7; D might be TRBD1 (5 bases). V was pared by 1 base and J by 3 bases, with 7 bases between. The CDR3 has 13 amino acids. Germline CDR1 SGHTA, CDR2 FQGNSA. The CDR3 sequence is CASSLEGYYEQYF. In DNA form, the CDR3 reads TGTGCCAGCAGCTTAGAGGGGTACTACGAGCAGTACTTC.

The rearrangement uses TRBV7-3 and TRBJ2-1; possible D gene TRBD1, 6 bases. This CDR3 has 14 amino acids. The V and J ends lost 8 bases and 2 bases respectively, with 13 bases between them. Germline CDR1 and CDR2: SGHTA and FQGTGA. CDR3 DNA: TGTGCCAGCGGTACAGGGTCACCCTACAATGAGCAGTTCTTC. It specifies CASGTGSPYNEQFF. Based on the CDR3 plus reference TRBV7-3 and TRBJ2-1, the full variable domain is GAGVSQTPSNKVTEKGKYVELRCDPISGHTALYWYRQSLGQGPEFLIYFQGTGAADDSGLPNDRFFAVRPEGSVSTLKIQRTERGDSAVYLCASGTGSPYNEQFFGPGTRLTVL.

The chain employs TRBV5-1 and TRBJ1-2, with D perhaps matching TRBD1 (5 bases). V lost 0 bases and J lost 7, with 13 bases in between. CDR3 length: 14 residues. Per germline, CDR1 SGHRS and CDR2 YFSETQ. The CDR3 region has the DNA TGCGCCAGCAGCTTGGACAGGAGTGAGCTTGGCTACACCTTC. This encodes CASSLDRSELGYTF.

The chain is built from TRBV14 and TRBJ2-5, with D possibly matching TRBD2 (5 bases). V gave up 4 bases and J gave up 0 bases, with 24 bases separating them. CDR1 and CDR2 (germline): SGHDN, FVKESK. The CDR3 totals 19 residues. This CDR3 is CASSRKFLAVRAYQETQYF. The CDR3 coding sequence is TGTGCCAGCAGCCGGAAGTTTCTGGCGGTGAGGGCGTACCAAGAGACCCAGTACTTC.

This chain joins TRBV5-5 and TRBJ1-3, with D possibly being TRBD1 (5 bases). This CDR3 spans 14 amino acids. Germline values: CDR1 SGHKS, CDR2 YYEKEE (reference sequence). V gave up 4 bases and J gave up 2 bases, with 10 bases separating them. CDR3 residues: CASSVTEAGNTIYF. Written as DNA, the CDR3 is TGTGCCAGCAGCGTGACAGAAGCTGGAAACACCATATATTTT.

J is TRBJ2-6 and V is TRBV23-1; D is possibly TRBD1 (6 bases). TRBV23-1 is classed as an ORF, of uncertain function. The CDR3 consists of 20 residues. Trimming shortened V by 3 bases and J by 0 bases, and 21 bases separated the two germline ends. For the CDR3, the DNA is TGCGCCAGCAGTCAGCCTCAGGTCCTAGGGGGATACTCTGGGGCCAACGTCCTGACTTTC. It specifies CASSQPQVLGGYSGANVLTF.

J is TRBJ1-6 and V is TRBV4-3; D gene uncertain. With 0 bases removed from V and 2 bases from J, the gap between germline ends came to 11 bases. Looked up from germline, CDR1 is LGHNA and CDR2 is YSLEER. The CDR3 is 17 residues long. The CDR3 DNA reads TGCGCCAGCAGCCAAGATTTCCCGCAGGCCTATAATTCACCCCTCCACTTT. It codes for CASSQDFPQAYNSPLHF.